Below, 27 T cell receptor beta chains from the same sample are listed, as sequenced in a study of regulatory T cells in long-lasting Graves disease. Construction of the TCR beta libraries employed iRepertoire HTBI primers in conjunction with Arm-PCR of CDR3 regions. TCRdb processed the multiplex PCR reads anew with MiXCR; each CDR3 protein has one entry. The sample holds about 450,000 distinct CDR3 sequences, around 20% seen once. Time point noted: persistent/refractory GD, antithyroid drugs over 5 years with positive TRAb. PBMC-extracted RNA yielded the TCR library. The material sequenced was peripheral blood mononuclear cells (PBMCs), taken when the disease was refractory, from a patient treated with antithyroid drugs. The source is a female donor with Graves disease.

The V gene is TRBV3-1, the J gene TRBJ2-7, with a possible D match to TRBD2 (5 bases). Deletions cut 0 bases from V and 1 base from J, with 10 bases between. Germline V gene sequence: CDR1 LGHDT, CDR2 YNNKEL (reference sequence). This CDR3 has 15 residues. CDR3 amino acids: CASSQEVGVSYEQYF. Written as DNA, the CDR3 is TGTGCCAGCAGCCAAGAGGTCGGGGTATCCTACGAGCAGTACTTC.

Details on this clonotype: A read error is possible here, since a much larger clone lies one base away. Given the absence of the conserved phenylalanine or tryptophan at the CDR3 end, a read error is likely. The chain employs TRBV24-1 and TRBJ2-6; D unresolved. V lost 4 bases, J lost 2 bases, and 8 bases lay in between. Germline V gives CDR1 KGHDR, CDR2 SFDVKD. The CDR3 covers 15 residues. CDR3 protein: CATSETLPGANVLTS. CDR3 coding DNA: TGTGCCACCAGTGAAACCCTGCCTGGGGCCAACGTCCTGACTTCC.

This clonotype was seen a handful of times. The rearrangement links TRBV7-9 to TRBJ1-1; D is uncertain. The length of the CDR3 is 14 residues. V lost 2 bases and J lost 7, with 14 bases in between. Germline CDR1 is SEHNR and CDR2 is FQNEAQ (reference sequence). The CDR3 region is CASSLKSRSVEAFF. In DNA form, the CDR3 reads TGTGCCAGCAGCTTAAAATCCCGATCCGTTGAAGCTTTCTTT.

The J gene is TRBJ1-1, the V gene TRBV27; weak D call: TRBD1 (6 bases). The germline gives CDR1 MNHEY, CDR2 SMNVEV (reference sequence). The CDR3 spans 15 residues. Between the trimmed V and J ends, which lost 6 bases and 2 bases, there was a span of 16 bases. The CDR3, as DNA: TGTGCCAGCAGCCGAACTTCGACAGGCAACACTGAAGCTTTCTTT. As protein: CASSRTSTGNTEAFF.

This chain links TRBV20-1 with TRBJ2-7; TRBD1 aligns across 8 bases. Trimming cost V 6 bases and J 4 bases; bases outside gene matches: 11. The CDR3 is made up of 14 amino acids. CDR1 DFQATT and CDR2 SNEGSKA come from the germline V gene (reference sequence). CDR3: CSARQGQLEYEQYF. In DNA form, the CDR3 reads TGCAGTGCCCGACAGGGGCAGTTAGAATACGAGCAGTACTTC.

The V gene is TRBV5-5, the J gene TRBJ1-1; D possibly corresponds to TRBD1 (6 bases). The germline CDR1 and CDR2 sequences are SGHKS and YYEKEE (reference sequence). The CDR3 totals 13 residues. V shed 2 bases and J shed 7 bases, with 12 bases lying between them. The CDR3: CASSLQGWDEAFF. In nucleotides, the CDR3 is TGTGCCAGCAGCTTACAGGGTTGGGATGAAGCTTTCTTT. Using reference TRBV5-5 and TRBJ1-1 for the parts outside the CDR3, the full variable domain is DAGVTQSPTHLIKTRGQQVTLRCSPISGHKSVSWYQQVLGQGPQFIFQYYEKEERGRGNFPDRFSARQFPNYSSELNVNALLLGDSALYLCASSLQGWDEAFFGQGTRLTVV.

Only a few counts were recorded for this clonotype. The chain uses TRBV27 and TRBJ1-5, with D hard to call. Germline V gene sequence: CDR1 MNHEY, CDR2 SMNVEV (reference sequence). The CDR3 extends over 15 amino acids. V was clipped by 5 bases and J by 9 bases, with 20 bases between them. CDR3: CASSPRTQQVWPQHF. The CDR3, as DNA: TGTGCCAGCAGTCCTCGGACGCAGCAAGTTTGGCCCCAGCATTTT.

The genes are TRBV28 and TRBJ2-1, with 9 bases matching TRBD2. Germline loops: CDR1 MDHEN, CDR2 SYDVKM. The CDR3 has 15 amino acids. Losses at the gene ends were 4 bases for V and 7 bases for J; bases not matched to a gene: 8. The CDR3 reads CASSSLLAGKNEQFF. In DNA form, the CDR3 reads TGTGCCAGCAGTTCTTTGCTAGCGGGAAAGAATGAGCAGTTCTTC. The variable domain in full, completed from reference TRBV28 and TRBJ2-1, reads DVKVTQSSRYLVKRTGEKVFLECVQDMDHENMFWYRQDPGLGLRLIYFSYDVKMKEKGDIPEGYSVSREKKERFSLILESASTNQTSMYLCASSSLLAGKNEQFFGPGTRLTVL.

This clonotype was seen ten or more times. The rearrangement links TRBV5-4 to TRBJ1-2; no clear D. Trimming left V 1 base short and J 3 bases short, with 7 bases between. Germline V CDR1 and CDR2: SGHNT, YYREEE (reference sequence). CDR3 length: 13 amino acids. CDR3 region: CASSLSPDYGYTF. CDR3 in DNA: TGTGCCAGCAGCTTGTCACCGGACTATGGCTACACCTTC.

Only a few counts were recorded for this clonotype. The chain is built from TRBV6-5 and TRBJ2-7; possible D gene TRBD1, 6 bases. The CDR3 consists of 16 residues. Between the trimmed V and J ends, which lost 0 bases and 0 bases, there was a span of 12 bases. In germline, CDR1 is MNHEY, CDR2 SVGAGI. This chain's CDR3 is CASSYSGDTNSYEQYF. Written as DNA, the CDR3 is TGTGCCAGCAGTTACTCGGGGGACACCAACTCCTACGAGCAGTACTTC.

This rearrangement joins TRBV14 to TRBJ1-1; 9 positions agree with TRBD1. Germline-derived CDR1 and CDR2 are SGHDN and FVKESK. The CDR3 consists of 16 residues. Trimming took 4 bases from V and 0 from J; bases not matched to a gene: 6. The CDR3 DNA follows: TGTGCCAGCAGCCGAGGACAGGGGATAATGAACACTGAAGCTTTCTTT. Its translation: CASSRGQGIMNTEAFF.

There are a few counts of this clonotype. The chain has TRBV6-5 and TRBJ1-2, with D maybe TRBD1 (6 bases). Looked up from germline, CDR1 is MNHEY and CDR2 is SVGAGI. V dropped 0 bases and J dropped 7 bases, with 12 bases sitting between them. The CDR3 has 14 residues. CDR3 sequence reads: CASSYSSKGGGYTF. The CDR3 DNA reads TGTGCCAGCAGTTACTCGTCTAAGGGGGGTGGCTACACCTTC.

There are many counts of this clonotype. The chain has TRBV12-3 or TRBV12-4 and TRBJ2-5; 7 bases align to TRBD1. The CDR3 consists of 13 residues. V lost 3 bases and J lost 3; bases outside the gene matches: 1. The CDR3 sequence is CASSFDREETQYF. The CDR3 bases are TGTGCCAGCAGTTTCGACAGGGAAGAGACCCAGTACTTC.

This clonotype was recorded at least ten times. The rearrangement joins TRBV12-3 or TRBV12-4 to TRBJ1-2; D ambiguous. V was pared by 4 bases and J by 8 bases, with 14 bases between. This CDR3 spans 13 amino acids. CDR3 sequence reads: CASSSFGQLGYTF. CDR3 sequence (DNA): TGTGCCAGCAGTTCCTTCGGTCAGTTGGGCTACACCTTC.

A few counts support this clonotype. V is TRBV28 and J is TRBJ1-5; D not resolved. V lost 5 bases to trimming and J lost 0 bases, with 17 bases between them. The CDR3 extends over 17 amino acids. Germline CDR1 MDHEN, CDR2 SYDVKM. The CDR3 coding sequence is TGTGCCAGCAGTCCGACGTCTACCCAATATAGCAATCAGCCCCAGCATTTT. As protein: CASSPTSTQYSNQPQHF.

This clonotype has a handful of counts. V and J are TRBV3-1 and TRBJ2-5; D might be TRBD1 (5 bases). Deletions cut 1 base from V and 3 bases from J, with 9 bases between. The CDR3 sequence is 14 residues long. CDR1 is LGHDT, CDR2 YNNKEL, per germline (reference sequence). The CDR3 DNA reads TGTGCCAGCAGCCAAGCTCTGACAGAAGAGACCCAGTACTTC. It encodes CASSQALTEETQYF.

The rearrangement uses TRBV29-1 and TRBJ2-5; 10 positions agree with TRBD2. The CDR3 consists of 20 residues. Germline values: CDR1 SQVTM, CDR2 ANQGSEA. The ends lost 2 bases at V and 5 bases at J; junction bases unmatched: 23. The CDR3 reads CSVELYSRASGSSGRETQYF. CDR3 DNA sequence: TGCAGCGTTGAATTGTACAGTAGGGCTAGCGGGAGTTCTGGACGGGAGACCCAGTACTTC.

A few counts support this clonotype. CDR3 region: CAWSGRGQGYEQYF. CDR3 DNA: TGTGCCTGGAGCGGGAGGGGCCAGGGGTACGAGCAGTACTTC. The chain couples TRBV30 to TRBJ2-7; 8 bases map to TRBD2. Trimming removed 3 bases from V and 4 bases from J; junction bases left unmatched: 8. Germline V CDR1 and CDR2: GTSNPN, SVGIG (reference sequence). The CDR3 sequence is 14 residues long.

This clonotype has a count of ten or more. The CDR3, as DNA: TGTGCCAGCAGTCTACGGACAGGTTGGCAAGAGACCCAGTACTTC. Protein: CASSLRTGWQETQYF. The chain carries TRBV27 and TRBJ2-5; 7 nucleotides align to TRBD1. After removal of 5 bases from V and 2 bases from J, the junction contained 8 bases not matched to a gene. The germline gives CDR1 MNHEY, CDR2 SMNVEV (reference sequence). This CDR3 comprises 15 residues.

This clonotype was counted only a few times. This chain joins TRBV25-1 and TRBJ1-2, with a weak D call TRBD1 (5 bases). Germline V CDR1 and CDR2: MGHDK, SYGVNS. The CDR3 runs 13 residues. The V end was cut by 5 bases, the J end by 2 bases, with 9 bases between. In nucleotides, the CDR3 is TGTGCCAGCAGTCAGACAGAAAACTATGGCTACACCTTC. Translation gives CASSQTENYGYTF.

Ten or more counts support this clonotype. The genes are TRBV28 and TRBJ1-5; 7 positions match TRBD1. Germline-derived CDR1 and CDR2 are MDHEN and SYDVKM. The CDR3 contains 14 residues. V shed 3 bases and J 6 bases; nucleotides not matched to a gene: 5. The CDR3 is CASSLRQGSQPQHF. The CDR3 DNA reads as TGTGCCAGCAGTTTGCGACAGGGCTCTCAGCCCCAGCATTTT.

In its sample, this clonotype was seen many times. This sequence joins TRBV12-3 or TRBV12-4 and TRBJ1-2; D is possibly TRBD1 (5 bases). This CDR3 spans 16 amino acids. The V and J ends lost 3 bases and 0 bases respectively, with 14 bases between them. Written as DNA, the CDR3 is TGTGCCAGCAGTTTTATCAGGGTTTCACCTAACTATGGCTACACCTTC. This encodes CASSFIRVSPNYGYTF.

The gene calls are TRBV27 and TRBJ2-5; TRBD2 matches 7 bases. Trimming at V came to 4 bases and at J to 4 bases, leaving 6 bases not matched to a gene. The germline V gene encodes CDR1 MNHEY and CDR2 SMNVEV (reference sequence). This CDR3 is built from 14 residues. The CDR3 DNA is TGTGCCAGCAGTTCCGGGAGCGGGGTAGAGACCCAGTACTTC. Encoded protein: CASSSGSGVETQYF.

The table lists this clonotype with a few counts. The V call is TRBV6-1, the J call TRBJ1-5; D ambiguous. The germline gives CDR1 MNHNS, CDR2 SASEGT. The CDR3 length is 13 residues. Trimming removed 4 bases from V and 5 bases from J, with 9 bases in between. DNA of the CDR3: TGTGCCAGCAGTGGACCGATGGATCAGCCCCAGCATTTT. Amino acid sequence: CASSGPMDQPQHF.

In this sample, this clonotype turned up many times. The rearrangement joins TRBV7-8 to TRBJ2-5; TRBD2 matches 7 bases. The CDR3 loop spans 15 amino acids. Germline lookup yields CDR1 SGHVS and CDR2 FQNEAQ. The J segment lost 2 bases and the V segment lost 5 bases, leaving 8 bases of the junction unmatched. CDR3 amino acids: CASSPRLSGQETQYF. CDR3 nucleotides: TGTGCCAGCAGCCCACGACTTAGCGGGCAAGAGACCCAGTACTTC.

V and J are TRBV27 and TRBJ1-1; a weak D match, TRBD1 (6 bases). This CDR3 contains 14 residues. The germline gives CDR1 MNHEY, CDR2 SMNVEV (reference sequence). Trimming left V 8 bases short and J 4 bases short, with 17 bases between. CDR3 in amino acids: CASRQDLRGTEAFF. The CDR3 nucleotides are TGTGCCAGCCGACAGGACCTTAGAGGCACTGAAGCTTTCTTT.

The rearrangement links TRBV3-1 to TRBJ1-2, with 8 bases fitting TRBD1. Germline CDR1 is LGHDT and CDR2 is YNNKEL (reference sequence). The V and J ends lost 2 bases and 6 bases, in that order; junction bases with no gene match: 2. CDR3 length equals 13 residues. The CDR3 loop is CASSQTGGDGYTF. CDR3 sequence (DNA): TGTGCCAGCAGCCAAACAGGGGGGGATGGCTACACCTTC.